The 7 T cell receptor beta chains reported below all come from one sample, sequenced in a study of beta chain features in type 1 diabetes. Study-wide points: Moderate but significant shortening of TCRB CDR3s was recorded in all four CD4+ subsets from Type 1 diabetes patients.

Antigens of these TCRs are unknown. Expressed TCRB transcripts were sequenced because the isolated RNA had all been reverse transcribed beforehand. Clones were read by immunoSEQ multiplex PCR, and TCRdb kept only the in-frame ones, dropping some. The profile shows about 360,000 clones, over 10% of them singletons. The sample comprised naive CD4+ T cells from blood. These TCRs come from a woman younger than 30 with type 1 diabetes.

This clone has only a few counts. The V and J genes are TRBV9 and TRBJ2-3; D perhaps matches TRBD2 (6 bases). CDR3 size: 14 residues. The germline V gene has CDR1 SGDLS and CDR2 YYNGEE. Deletions cut 6 bases from V and 3 bases from J, with 14 bases between. CDR3 region: CASTAGTATDTQYF. DNA for the CDR3: TGTGCCAGCACTGCGGGGACTGCTACAGATACGCAGTATTTT. The whole variable domain, filled in from reference TRBV9 and TRBJ2-3, reads DSGVTQTPKHLITATGQRVTLRCSPRSGDLSVYWYQQSLDQGLQFLIQYYNGEERAKGNILERFSAQQFPDLHSELNLSSLELGDSALYFCASTAGTATDTQYFGPGTRLTVL.

The J gene is TRBJ2-1, the V gene TRBV5-6; weak D call: TRBD1 (5 bases). Trimming stripped 2 bases from V and 0 bases from J, with 15 bases between. Germline V lookup: CDR1 SGHDT, CDR2 YYEEEE. This CDR3 spans 17 amino acids. The CDR3 sequence is CASSLRTGALSYNEQFF. The DNA of the CDR3 is TGTGCCAGCAGCTTACGAACAGGCGCTCTCTCCTACAATGAGCAGTTCTTC.

This chain uses TRBV19 with TRBJ1-6; 8 nucleotides align to TRBD1. CDR1 LNHDA and CDR2 SQIVND come from the germline V gene (reference sequence). The CDR3 loop spans 14 amino acids. With V trimmed by 7 bases and J by 7 bases, 6 bases remained unmatched. The CDR3 sequence is CASKAGQGNSPLHF. In nucleotides, the CDR3 is TGTGCCAGTAAGGCCGGACAGGGAAATTCACCCCTCCACTTT.

This clone has a handful of counts. DNA of the CDR3: TGCAGCGTCGCACAGGAATTACGGCAGCCCCAGCATTTT. Translated, it gives CSVAQELRQPQHF. This sequence joins TRBV29-1 and TRBJ1-5; maybe TRBD1 (5 bases). Germline V gene sequence: CDR1 SQVTM, CDR2 ANQGSEA. This CDR3 contains 13 residues. Trimming left V 6 bases short and J 7 bases short, with 16 bases between.

This clone was counted a few times. The rearrangement joins TRBV29-1 to TRBJ2-7; D may be TRBD1 (6 bases). The CDR3 has 12 amino acids. Germline CDR1 is SQVTM and CDR2 is ANQGSEA. Trimming removed 1 base from V and 6 bases from J, with 10 bases in between. CDR3 DNA: TGCAGCGTTGAAGTGCACAGGGCCGAGCAGTACTTC. Encoded protein: CSVEVHRAEQYF.

This clone was recorded a few times. This chain links TRBV9 with TRBJ2-7, with 9 bases matching TRBD2. The CDR3 loop spans 17 amino acids. The junction had 11 bases not matched to a gene; V was cut back by 0 bases and J by 4 bases. Germline CDR1 reads SGDLS; CDR2 reads YYNGEE. The CDR3 reads CASSVGPASGRHYEQYF. The CDR3 bases are TGTGCCAGCAGCGTAGGCCCCGCCAGCGGGAGGCATTACGAGCAGTACTTC. The full variable domain, its missing parts supplied by reference TRBV9 and TRBJ2-7, is DSGVTQTPKHLITATGQRVTLRCSPRSGDLSVYWYQQSLDQGLQFLIQYYNGEERAKGNILERFSAQQFPDLHSELNLSSLELGDSALYFCASSVGPASGRHYEQYFGPGTRLTVT.

This clone was recorded a few times. This chain connects TRBV15 to TRBJ2-3; no definite D call. The CDR3 length is 14 residues. V lost 1 base to trimming and J lost 10 bases, with 15 bases between them. Germline-derived CDR1 and CDR2 are LNHNV and YYDKDF (reference sequence). The CDR3 DNA reads as TGTGCCACCAGCAGAGTGGCAGCGAGCTTGGCGCAGTATTTT. Amino acids: CATSRVAASLAQYF.